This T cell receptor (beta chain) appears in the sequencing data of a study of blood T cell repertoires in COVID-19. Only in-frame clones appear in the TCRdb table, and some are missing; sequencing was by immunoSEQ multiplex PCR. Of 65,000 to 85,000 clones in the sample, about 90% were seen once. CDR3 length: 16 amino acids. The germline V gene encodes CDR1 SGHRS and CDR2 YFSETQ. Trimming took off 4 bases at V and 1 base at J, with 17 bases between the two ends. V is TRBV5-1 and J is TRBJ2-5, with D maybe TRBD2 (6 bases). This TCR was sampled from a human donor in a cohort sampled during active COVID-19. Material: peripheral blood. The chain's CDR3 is CASSILAERFQETQYF. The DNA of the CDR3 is TGCGCCAGCAGCATATTAGCGGAGCGGTTCCAAGAGACCCAGTACTTC.